This record looks at one TCR beta chain sequence and its context. Other nucleotide sequences from this sample produce the same CDR3. Only Caucasian adults living in Nashville, Tennessee made up the donor group. From CD4+ cells came CD45RA+ naive and CD45RA-negative memory subsets. Execution of the assay was at deep level. Using immunoSEQ multiplex PCR, the repertoire was profiled, and TCRdb retains in-frame clones only, with some absent. Among some 2,500,000 clones listed, roughly 93% were seen once. Germline CDR1 and CDR2: SGDLS and YYNGEE. V lost 0 bases and J lost 4; bases outside the gene matches: 2. This CDR3 is 15 amino acids long. The sample is drawn from a study of shared clonotypes between healthy human individuals. Across the whole study: Per-donor plates numbered three CD4 naive, three CD4 memory, two CD8 naive and one CD8 memory.

This TCR came from a young man in good health. Some clones in this sample may be carry-over from other donors' samples. The chain has TRBV9 and TRBJ2-1; TRBD2 matches at 9 bases. What was sequenced was naive CD4+ T cells from PBMCs. Specified subset: CD45RA+ positively selected. The CDR3 region has the DNA TGTGCCAGCAGCGTAGGACTAGCGGATTACAATGAGCAGTTCTTC. Protein sequence: CASSVGLADYNEQFF. The full variable domain, rest sourced from reference TRBV9 and TRBJ2-1, is DSGVTQTPKHLITATGQRVTLRCSPRSGDLSVYWYQQSLDQGLQFLIQYYNGEERAKGNILERFSAQQFPDLHSELNLSSLELGDSALYFCASSVGLADYNEQFFGPGTRLTVL.